This TCR beta chain was profiled in a study of blood T cell repertoires in COVID-19. Study processing details: Reference gene primer amplification yielded estimated nucleated cell counts. TCRdb's copy holds only in-frame clones and misses some; the assay was immunoSEQ multiplex PCR. From that table come the V and J calls and clone size; the DNA was used to work out D and trimming. Of hundreds of thousands of clones listed, over 75% are singletons. Participants were aged about 18 to 100 years from approximately 24 US areas. In assigning cohorts, the study relied on participant-reported clinical history. Recovery among Cohort 3 donors was established by two negative PCRs, clearance, or symptom resolution. This CDR3 region has 15 residues. V was pared by 3 bases and J by 7 bases, with 12 bases of the junction left unmatched. In germline, CDR1 is SGHKS, CDR2 YYEKEE (reference sequence).

The chain joins TRBV5-5 to TRBJ2-7; 8 bases map to TRBD1. Sequenced input: PBMCs or T cells enriched from blood (not recorded which). The sequence derives from a young man who had recovered from COVID-19. In DNA, the CDR3 is TGTGCCAGCAGCTCCCCCCTACAGGGGGTGGGGGAGCAGTACTTC. It specifies CASSSPLQGVGEQYF.